Listed below are T cell receptor beta chains from one sample, sequenced in a study of PD-1 blockade in classical Hodgkin lymphoma. The repertoire was sequenced with immunoSEQ multiplex PCR; TCRdb's copy has only in-frame clones and lacks some. This table has more than 15,000 clones, roughly 60% appearing once. The sample consisted of peripheral blood mononuclear cells (PBMCs), taken before the second cycle of nivolumab. These receptors all stem from a human donor with classical Hodgkin lymphoma. Each CDR3 is given with its conserved first and last residue. Fields, in order: V gene, J gene, D gene, clone size, CDR3 protein, CDR3 DNA. D genes are given only for firm matches. Where a row states a size, it is once, few, many or the class of an expanded clone; other rows omit it.

>TRBV13|TRBJ2-5|-|-
CASSLGREETQYF
TGTGCCAGCAGCTTGGGCAGGGAAGAGACCCAGTACTTC
>TRBV10-3|TRBJ1-1|-|-
CAISGTGTTEAFF
TGTGCCATCAGTGGAACCGGGACAACCGAAGCTTTCTTT
>TRBV15|TRBJ1-6|-|few
CATSRDRESPLHF
TGTGCCACCAGCAGAGACAGGGAGTCACCCCTCCACTTT
>TRBV19|TRBJ2-3|-|-
CASSIIGRGELTDTQYF
TGTGCCAGTAGTATAATCGGAAGGGGCGAACTCACAGATACGCAGTATTTT
>TRBV11-3|TRBJ2-1|-|-
CASSLSGFRDYNEQFF
TGTGCCAGCAGCTTAAGCGGATTCCGGGACTACAATGAGCAGTTCTTC
>TRBV7-8|TRBJ2-1|TRBD2|-
CASSLIGTSGSYNEQFF
TGTGCCAGCAGCCTTATAGGGACTAGCGGTTCCTACAATGAGCAGTTCTTC
>TRBV14|TRBJ1-4|TRBD1|medium-sized
CASSQTGTGQATNEKLFF
TGTGCCAGCAGCCAAACCGGGACAGGACAGGCAACTAATGAAAAACTGTTTTTT
>TRBV6-1|TRBJ2-7|-|-
CASSEGRGSGYEQYF
TGTGCCAGCAGTGAAGGGAGGGGGTCGGGCTACGAGCAGTACTTC
>TRBV5-1|TRBJ2-3|-|-
CASSPSGSWDTQYF
TGCGCCAGCAGCCCATCCGGGTCTTGGGATACGCAGTATTTT
>TRBV28|TRBJ1-5|-|-
CASSLTGGIGPQHF
TGTGCCAGCAGTTTAACGGGTGGGATCGGGCCCCAGCATTTT
>TRBV28|TRBJ2-1|-|-
CASSWAGRYNEQFF
TGTGCCAGCAGTTGGGCGGGCAGATACAATGAGCAGTTCTTC
>TRBV5-1|TRBJ1-4|TRBD1|-
CASSSGTVIGEKLFF
TGCGCCAGCAGCTCCGGGACAGTAATAGGGGAAAAACTGTTTTTT
>TRBV28|TRBJ2-7|-|-
CASSSGTGNLGQYF
TGTGCCAGCAGTTCCGGGACGGGAAACTTAGGGCAGTACTTC
>TRBV27|TRBJ2-3|TRBD2|-
CASRLLRGVQFADTQYF
TGTGCCAGCAGACTCCTTCGGGGGGTTCAGTTCGCAGATACGCAGTATTTT
>TRBV7-9|TRBJ1-5|-|-
CASSLAGYSNQPQHF
TGTGCCAGCAGCTTAGCAGGCTATAGCAATCAGCCCCAGCATTTT
>TRBV28|TRBJ1-1|-|-
CASSRPGVGTEAFF
TGTGCCAGCAGTAGACCGGGGGTCGGAACTGAAGCTTTCTTT
>TRBV27|TRBJ2-3|-|-
CASSLREGGTDTQYF
TGTGCCAGCAGTTTAAGGGAGGGGGGCACAGATACGCAGTATTTT
>TRBV6-1|TRBJ1-1|-|few
CASSEGKGYGGTEAFF
TGTGCCAGCAGTGAAGGGAAAGGTTACGGCGGCACTGAAGCTTTCTTT
>TRBV23-1|TRBJ2-1|TRBD2|few
CASSHEPAGERDEQFF
TGCGCCAGCAGTCATGAACCAGCGGGAGAGAGGGATGAGCAGTTCTTC
>TRBV19|TRBJ2-7|TRBD2|-
CASSVLAGGLDEQYF
TGTGCCAGTAGCGTACTAGCGGGAGGACTTGACGAGCAGTACTTC
>TRBV2|TRBJ1-5|-|-
CASSDEGTPRPQHF
TGTGCCAGCAGTGACGAGGGCACCCCGAGACCCCAGCATTTT
>TRBV11-3|TRBJ2-1|TRBD2|medium-sized
CASSSRREGNNEQFF
TGTGCCAGCAGCTCAAGGAGGGAGGGAAACAATGAGCAGTTCTTC
>TRBV30|TRBJ2-3|TRBD2|-
CAWSVLAGGGTDTQYF
TGTGCCTGGAGTGTACTCGCGGGAGGTGGCACAGATACGCAGTATTTT
>TRBV6-1|TRBJ1-1|TRBD1|-
CASLRGDSNTEAFF
TGTGCCAGCCTGAGGGGGGACAGTAACACTGAAGCTTTCTTT